This entry features one TCR beta chain sequence. The target antigen is unknown. The data were obtained in a study of CD8 T cells in Susac syndrome. This CDR3 spans 14 amino acids. J gave up 0 bases and V 6 bases, and 6 bases lay outside the gene matches. CDR1 is SQVTM and CDR2 is ANQGSEA in the germline V gene. Study outcomes and limitations: The study's TCR sequencing and HLA analysis covered a relatively small number of individuals, and the study acknowledged this.

RNA totalling roughly 0.5 to 1 ug underwent reverse transcription with random hexamers. TCRdb reanalysed the immunoSEQ multiplex PCR reads using MiXCR and keeps one entry per CDR3 protein. The repertoire holds roughly 180,000 distinct CDR3 sequences, with around 94% as singletons. The receptor comes from a human donor in good health. Sequencing was performed on CD4+ T cells from PBMCs. The chain uses TRBV29-1 and TRBJ2-3; 7 positions match TRBD1. CDR3 sequence: CSVHGQASTDTQYF. The CDR3 region has the DNA TGCAGCGTGCATGGACAGGCCAGCACAGATACGCAGTATTTT.